One and the same sample provided the 23 T cell receptor beta chains below, sequenced in a study of blood T cell repertoires in COVID-19. Sequencing was performed with immunoSEQ multiplex PCR; in TCRdb, only in-frame clones are kept and a portion is missing. The table records more than 70,000 clones, roughly 80% of them present only once. Material: peripheral blood. These receptors were taken from a woman between 70 and 85 years old with acute or convalescent COVID-19.

CDR3 sequence reads: CASSQGRERWEQYF. CDR3 sequence (DNA): TGTGCCAGCAGCCAAGGACGGGAAAGGTGGGAGCAGTACTTC. The chain uses TRBV4-2 and TRBJ2-7; weak D call: TRBD2 (5 bases). The CDR3 totals 14 residues. The ends were cut back, 1 base at V and 7 bases at J, with 14 bases in the middle. CDR1 is LGHNA and CDR2 is YNFKEQ in the germline V gene.

The chain couples TRBV6-6 to TRBJ2-7, with D maybe TRBD2 (6 bases). The CDR3 has 14 amino acids. CDR1 MNHNY and CDR2 SVGAGI come from the germline V gene (reference sequence). Trimming pared 6 bases from V and 6 bases from J, leaving 18 bases between. As DNA, the CDR3 is TGTGCCAGCAGCGATAGGGGCGGGGAAGGCGAGCAGTACTTC. This gives the protein CASSDRGGEGEQYF.

The chain joins TRBV7-2 to TRBJ1-2, with D hard to call. The germline gives CDR1 SGHTA, CDR2 FQGNSA. V dropped 5 bases and J dropped 7 bases, with 11 bases sitting between them. This CDR3 region has 12 residues. CDR3 residues: CASSPYVSGYTF. DNA of the CDR3: TGTGCCAGCAGCCCGTACGTTAGTGGCTACACCTTC.

This chain links TRBV5-1 with TRBJ2-7; tentative D call: TRBD1 (6 bases). In germline, CDR1 is SGHRS, CDR2 YFSETQ. V lost 4 bases and J lost 0, with 8 bases in between. The CDR3 extends over 13 amino acids. This chain's CDR3 is CASSQGRSYEQYF. Written as DNA, the CDR3 is TGCGCCAGCAGCCAGGGGCGCTCCTACGAGCAGTACTTC.

This chain joins TRBV5-1 and TRBJ1-1, with a weak D call TRBD1 (5 bases). Trimming cost V 3 bases and J 6 bases, with 15 bases left between them. The germline V gene has CDR1 SGHRS and CDR2 YFSETQ. CDR3 length: 14 amino acids. The CDR3 DNA follows: TGCGCCAGCAGCTCTACCGCAGGGAAGCCTGAAGCTTTCTTT. It is translated as CASSSTAGKPEAFF.

V is TRBV7-6 and J is TRBJ2-1; 11 bases match TRBD2. CDR3 length: 16 amino acids. The V segment lost 5 bases and the J segment 8 bases; nucleotides outside the gene matches: 11. Germline V gene data show CDR1 as SGHVS and CDR2 as FNYEAQ. The CDR3 spells CASSPGLAGGGDEQFF. The CDR3 DNA sequence: TGTGCCAGCAGCCCAGGATTAGCGGGAGGGGGGGATGAGCAGTTCTTC.

The chain has TRBV6-4 and TRBJ2-3; 7 bases match TRBD1. This CDR3 comprises 13 residues. Germline V gene sequence: CDR1 MRHNA, CDR2 SNTAGT. The V gene end was trimmed by 6 bases and the J gene end by 13 bases; junction bases not matched to a gene: 13. The CDR3 region is CASSPEVDRQKYF. Written as DNA, the CDR3 is TGTGCCAGCAGCCCCGAAGTGGACAGGCAAAAGTATTTT.

Here the CDR3 reads CASRLGLALLSSYNEQFF. In nucleotides, the CDR3 is TGTGCCAGCCGTTTGGGACTAGCGCTTCTGAGCTCCTACAATGAGCAGTTCTTC. This chain links TRBV6-2 or TRBV6-3 with TRBJ2-1, with 10 bases lining up with TRBD2. The CDR3 runs 18 residues. Germline trimming cut 8 bases from V and 0 bases from J; bases unmatched to any gene: 13. Germline CDR1 reads MNHEY; CDR2 reads SVGEGT.

V gene TRBV29-1 combines with J gene TRBJ2-7; 9 positions agree with TRBD1. This CDR3 spans 13 amino acids. Germline-derived CDR1 and CDR2 are SQVTM and ANQGSEA. V shed 7 bases, J shed 3 bases, and the junction held 7 bases outside the gene matches. The CDR3: CSAGQGLGYEQYF. The CDR3 DNA follows: TGCAGCGCCGGACAGGGGCTTGGCTACGAGCAGTACTTC.

The chain is built from TRBV7-9 and TRBJ2-1; D call uncertain. This CDR3 has 15 residues. The germline V and J ends were trimmed by 2 bases and 0 bases, with 8 bases remaining between them. Per germline, CDR1 SEHNR and CDR2 FQNEAQ (reference sequence). The CDR3 bases are TGTGCCAGCAGCTTACGTCTTAGCTCCTACAATGAGCAGTTCTTC. Translating gives CASSLRLSSYNEQFF.

J is TRBJ1-5 and V is TRBV2, with a possible D match to TRBD1 (6 bases). This CDR3 contains 15 residues. V shed 6 bases and J shed 1 base, with 13 bases lying between them. Germline assignment: CDR1 SNHLY and CDR2 FYNNEI. The CDR3 sequence: CASSSVRGSNQPQHF. The DNA for the CDR3 is TGTGCCAGCAGCTCGGTCAGGGGAAGCAATCAGCCCCAGCATTTT.

The sample holds one count of this clone. V is TRBV19 and J is TRBJ1-2; no definite D call. Germline assignment: CDR1 LNHDA and CDR2 SQIVND (reference sequence). The V and J ends lost 3 bases and 8 bases respectively, with 10 bases between them. The length of the CDR3 is 12 residues. This CDR3 reads CASSIGEYGYTF. CDR3 sequence (DNA): TGTGCCAGTAGTATCGGGGAATACGGCTACACCTTC.

In its sample, this clone was seen a few times. The chain recombines TRBV19 with TRBJ1-2; possibly TRBD1 for D (5 bases). The germline V and J ends were trimmed by 4 bases and 8 bases, with 23 bases remaining between them. This CDR3 has 16 amino acids. CDR1 and CDR2 (germline): LNHDA, SQIVND (reference sequence). CDR3 residues: CASSTQARQTGIGYTF. For the CDR3, the DNA is TGTGCCAGTAGTACCCAGGCTAGACAGACTGGTATCGGCTACACCTTC.

The CDR3 bases are TGTGCCAGCAGCCTGCTAGCGGGAGGGTTGAATGAGCAGTTCTTC. This gives the protein CASSLLAGGLNEQFF. This chain uses TRBV7-3 with TRBJ2-1, with 12 bases aligning to TRBD2. The CDR3 runs to 15 residues. V trimming: 5 bases; J trimming: 7 bases; junction bases outside the gene matches: 6. Germline V gives CDR1 SGHTA, CDR2 FQGTGA. Looking up the rest from reference TRBV7-3 and TRBJ2-1 gives the full variable domain: GAGVSQTPSNKVTEKGKYVELRCDPISGHTALYWYRQSLGQGPEFLIYFQGTGAADDSGLPNDRFFAVRPEGSVSTLKIQRTERGDSAVYLCASSLLAGGLNEQFFGPGTRLTVL.

The gene calls are TRBV24-1 and TRBJ1-6, with D possibly matching TRBD1 (6 bases). V gave up 9 bases and J gave up 8 bases, with 19 bases separating them. The CDR3 runs 15 residues. CDR1 is KGHDR and CDR2 is SFDVKD in the germline V gene. The CDR3 sequence: CATGPYRELDSPLHF. The CDR3 DNA is TGTGCCACCGGACCATACAGGGAGCTCGATTCACCCCTCCACTTT.

This sequence joins TRBV29-1 and TRBJ1-1, with D tentatively TRBD1 (6 bases). The CDR3 totals 11 residues. CDR1 SQVTM and CDR2 ANQGSEA come from the germline V gene. Trimming removed 5 bases from V and 6 bases from J, with 10 bases in between. The CDR3 here is CSVQQGPEAFF. The CDR3 DNA follows: TGCAGCGTTCAACAGGGACCTGAAGCTTTCTTT.

This clone was observed a single time. This rearrangement joins TRBV20-1 to TRBJ1-2; D is possibly TRBD1 (5 bases). V was clipped by 6 bases and J by 8 bases, with 13 bases between them. Germline V gene data show CDR1 as DFQATT and CDR2 as SNEGSKA (reference sequence). The CDR3 has 11 amino acids. The CDR3 region has the DNA TGCAGTGCGGGGACTGCGGCGGGCTACACCTTC. It yields the protein CSAGTAAGYTF.

This clone appeared a few times. This sequence joins TRBV24-1 and TRBJ1-5; no reliable D call. This CDR3 is 14 amino acids long. CDR1 is KGHDR and CDR2 is SFDVKD in the germline V gene. Trimming took off 9 bases at V and 4 bases at J, with 15 bases between the two ends. The CDR3 DNA follows: TGTGCCACCTCGCATCGGCGGGTTAATCAGCCCCAGCATTTT. Its protein product is CATSHRRVNQPQHF.

This sequence joins TRBV7-2 and TRBJ2-3, with 13 bases fitting TRBD2. Per the germline V gene, CDR1 is SGHTA and CDR2 is FQGNSA. With 0 bases clipped from V and 7 bases from J, the junction kept 7 bases outside the gene matches. The CDR3 contains 17 residues. CDR3 sequence reads: CASSLATSGRTRNTQYF. The CDR3 nucleotides are TGTGCCAGCAGCTTAGCGACTAGCGGGAGGACAAGAAATACGCAGTATTTT.

This chain connects TRBV5-8 to TRBJ2-2, with 9 bases lining up with TRBD2. Per germline, CDR1 SGHTS and CDR2 YDEGEE. Trimming removed 0 bases from V and 1 base from J; junction bases left unmatched: 4. The CDR3 has 17 amino acids. CDR3 loop: CASSLAETSGNTGELFF. The CDR3 nucleotides are TGTGCCAGCAGCTTGGCCGAGACTAGCGGGAACACCGGGGAGCTGTTTTTT. The full variable domain, rest sourced from reference TRBV5-8 and TRBJ2-2, is EAGVTQSPTHLIKTRGQQATLRCSPISGHTSVYWYQQALGLGLQFLLWYDEGEERNRGNFPPRFSGRQFPNYSSELNVNALELEDSALYLCASSLAETSGNTGELFFGEGSRLTVL.

This chain uses TRBV19 with TRBJ2-7; no definite D call. The CDR3 runs 12 residues. The germline CDR1 and CDR2 sequences are LNHDA and SQIVND (reference sequence). V gave up 7 bases and J gave up 4 bases, with 11 bases separating them. The CDR3: CASTQNGYEQYF. CDR3 in DNA: TGTGCCAGTACCCAAAACGGGTACGAGCAGTACTTC.

The chain joins TRBV3-1 (or the pseudogene TRBV3-2) to TRBJ2-7; 15 bases align to TRBD2. V was pared by 4 bases and J by 4 bases, with 11 bases of the junction left unmatched. Germline V CDR1 and CDR2: LGHDT, YNNKEL (reference sequence). CDR3 length: 18 residues. The CDR3 is CASSPGTSGRRTWYEQYF. CDR3 DNA: TGTGCCAGCAGCCCTGGGACTAGCGGGAGGCGGACATGGTACGAGCAGTACTTC.

The V gene is TRBV21-1, the J gene TRBJ2-1; TRBD2, as called in the table, went unchecked against the DNA. TRBV21-1 is designated a pseudogene. The CDR3 spans 16 residues. In nucleotides, the CDR3 is TGTGCCAGCAGCGAAAGGACTAGCGGGGCAAACAATGAGCAGTTCTTC. It specifies CASSERTSGANNEQFF.